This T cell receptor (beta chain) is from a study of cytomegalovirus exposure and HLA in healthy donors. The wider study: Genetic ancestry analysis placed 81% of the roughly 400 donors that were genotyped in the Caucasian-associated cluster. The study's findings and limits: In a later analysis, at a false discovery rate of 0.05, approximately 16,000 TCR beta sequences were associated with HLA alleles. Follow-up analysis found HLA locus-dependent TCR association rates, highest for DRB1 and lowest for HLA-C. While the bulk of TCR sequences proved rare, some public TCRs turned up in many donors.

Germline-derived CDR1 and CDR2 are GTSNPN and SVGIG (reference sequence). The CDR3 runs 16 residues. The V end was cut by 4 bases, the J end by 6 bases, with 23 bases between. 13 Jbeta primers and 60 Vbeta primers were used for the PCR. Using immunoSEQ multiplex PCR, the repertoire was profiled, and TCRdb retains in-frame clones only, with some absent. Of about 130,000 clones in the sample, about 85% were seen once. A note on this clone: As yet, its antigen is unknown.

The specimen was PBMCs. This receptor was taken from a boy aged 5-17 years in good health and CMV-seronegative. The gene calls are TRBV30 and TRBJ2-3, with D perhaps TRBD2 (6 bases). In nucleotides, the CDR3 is TGTGCCTGGATCGTAAATCAGCGGGTCCAAAAGGATACGCAGTATTTT. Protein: CAWIVNQRVQKDTQYF.